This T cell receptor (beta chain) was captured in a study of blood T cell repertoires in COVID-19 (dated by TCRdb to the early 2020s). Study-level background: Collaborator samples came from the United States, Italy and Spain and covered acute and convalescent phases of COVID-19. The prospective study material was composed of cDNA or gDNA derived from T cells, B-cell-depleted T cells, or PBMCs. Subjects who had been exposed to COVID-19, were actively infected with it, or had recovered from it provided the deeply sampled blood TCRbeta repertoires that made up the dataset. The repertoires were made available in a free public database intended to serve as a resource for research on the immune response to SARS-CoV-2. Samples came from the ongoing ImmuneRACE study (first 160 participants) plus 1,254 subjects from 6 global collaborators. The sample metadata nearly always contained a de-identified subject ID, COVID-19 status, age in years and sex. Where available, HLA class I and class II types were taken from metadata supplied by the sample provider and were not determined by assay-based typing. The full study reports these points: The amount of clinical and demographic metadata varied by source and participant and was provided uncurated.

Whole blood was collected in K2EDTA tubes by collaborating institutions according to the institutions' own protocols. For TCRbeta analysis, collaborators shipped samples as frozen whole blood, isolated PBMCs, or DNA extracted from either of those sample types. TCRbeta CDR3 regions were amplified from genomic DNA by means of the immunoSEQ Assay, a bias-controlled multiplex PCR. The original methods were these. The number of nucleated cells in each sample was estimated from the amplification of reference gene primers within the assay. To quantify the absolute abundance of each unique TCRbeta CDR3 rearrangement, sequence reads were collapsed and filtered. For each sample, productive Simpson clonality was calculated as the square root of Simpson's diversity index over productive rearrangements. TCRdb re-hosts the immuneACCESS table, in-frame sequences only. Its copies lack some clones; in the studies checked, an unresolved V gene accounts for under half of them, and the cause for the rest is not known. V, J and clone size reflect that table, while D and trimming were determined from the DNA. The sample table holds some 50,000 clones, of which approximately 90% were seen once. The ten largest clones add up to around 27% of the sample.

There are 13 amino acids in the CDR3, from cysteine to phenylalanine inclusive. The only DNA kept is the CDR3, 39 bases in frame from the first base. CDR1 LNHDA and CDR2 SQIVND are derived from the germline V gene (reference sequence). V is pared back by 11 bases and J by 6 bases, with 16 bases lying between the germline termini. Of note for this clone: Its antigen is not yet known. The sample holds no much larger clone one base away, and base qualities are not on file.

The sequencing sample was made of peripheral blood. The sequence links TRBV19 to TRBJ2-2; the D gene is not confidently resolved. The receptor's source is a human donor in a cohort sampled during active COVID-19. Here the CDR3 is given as CACGGQIPGELFF. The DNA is TGTGCCTGTGGTGGGCAGATTCCCGGGGAGCTGTTTTTT.